This T cell receptor (beta chain) was profiled in a study of OX40 agonist ivuxolimab in advanced cancers. Background for the entire study: Ivuxolimab, which targeted the costimulatory receptor OX40 (CD134), was an agonistic, fully human IgG2 monoclonal antibody. Intravenous ivuxolimab was administered to patients every 2 weeks at six dose levels: 0.01, 0.1, 0.3, 1.5, 3 and 10 mg/kg. Among the roughly 50 dose-escalation patients, approximately 20 had hepatocellular carcinoma, roughly 15 melanoma, 9 renal cell carcinoma and 9 head and neck cancer. In the dose-escalation cohort, 82.7% of patients were male, and the mean age was approximately 60 years, with a range of roughly 20 to 80. Patients were allowed to have had prior anti-PD-1, anti-PD-L1 or anti-CTLA-4 therapy, and 30% to 40% of the dose-escalation patients had previously received checkpoint inhibitors. Partial responses were achieved by three dose-escalation patients, of whom one had hepatocellular carcinoma and two had cutaneous melanoma. Peripheral TCRbeta sequencing aimed to test whether ivuxolimab altered TCR sequence diversity and caused clonal T-cell expansion. The paper covers the monotherapy dose-escalation part of the phase I ivuxolimab trial, which included N ≈ 54 patients.

For sequencing of the TCRbeta CDR3 region, genomic DNA was extracted from the sorted cells. The immunoSEQ Assay was used to sequence the TCRbeta CDR3 regions. In TCRdb, the immuneACCESS table is reduced to in-frame sequences with V and J assigned. These tables do not hold every clone; where another copy was compared, an unresolved V gene accounts for under half, and the others remain unexplained. Counted in this sample were roughly 24,000 clones; 84% of them appeared once. In total, the top ten clones hold under 20% of the sample. For this chain, trimming is 4 bases at the V end and 0 bases at the J end, and the number of junction bases without a gene match is 9. Based on the germline V gene (reference sequence), the CDR1 and CDR2 sequences are SEHNR and FQNEAQ. The CDR3 holds 16 amino acids from the cysteine to the phenylalanine. Only the CDR3 DNA is retained, 48 bases long and in frame from the first base.

The trial excluded patients who had a history of autoimmune disease or were on systemic immunosuppression. Peripheral blood for TCR sequencing was collected from all dose cohorts at baseline, on cycle 4 day 1, and on cycle 7 day 1. Samples were obtained from an open-label, multicenter, first-in-human phase I dose-escalation trial of ivuxolimab. The trial enrolled adults with locally advanced or metastatic head and neck squamous cell, hepatocellular, melanoma or renal cell carcinoma. Before TCR sequencing, CD4+ T cells and CD8+ T cells from peripheral blood were sorted into separate populations. This clone came up once. It lacks a known antigen. Per-nucleotide qualities are absent, and no much larger clonotype sits a single base away. Overall results and qualifications from the work: In the 0.1-3.0 mg/kg groups, partial responders were among the patients with the lowest normalized peripheral clonal expansion, particularly in CD8+ T cells. At doses of 0.1 to 3.0 mg/kg, clonal expansion of both CD4+ and CD8+ blood T cells was observed from baseline to week 6. After ivuxolimab, more expanded clones were found on average in CD8+ T cells than in CD4+ T cells. Antigen specificity was not determined for the clonally expanded peripheral T cells. Low levels of normalized T-cell clonal expansion were also seen in some patients who did not respond.

The rearrangement combines TRBV7-9 with TRBJ2-7; TRBD1 agrees with 7 junctional bases. Sequences were derived from CD4+ or CD8+ T cells sorted from blood, sampled in a trial of the OX40 agonist ivuxolimab. The receptor's source is an adult with an advanced solid tumor such as melanoma, head and neck, liver or kidney cancer. Read as DNA, the sequence is TGTGCCAGCAGCTCTCCTGGACAGGCGCCCTCCTACGAGCAGTACTTC. It translates to CASSSPGQAPSYEQYF. Outside the CDR3, residues come from the reference TRBV7-9 and TRBJ2-7 proteins, so the full variable domain is: DTGVSQNPRHKITKRGQNVTFRCDPISEHNRLYWYRQTLGQGPEFLTYFQNEAQLEKSRLLSDRFSAERPKGSFSTLEIQRTEQGDSAMYLCASSSPGQAPSYEQYFGPGTRLTVT.